This T cell receptor (beta chain) was profiled in a study of blood T cells in healthy people across ages (dated by TCRdb to between 2014 and 2016). Study-wide context: In model experiments, roughly one uniquely barcoded TCR beta cDNA molecule per two T cells was captured by template switching. The donors were divided into four age groups: young (average around 17 years), middle-aged (almost 40), aged (approximately 62) and long-lived (roughly 82). The study analyzed two additional independent replicas of 1 million unique cDNA reads from the same blood draw for two donors, one aged 18 to 30 and one aged 80 or older. To avoid experimental bias, donors of different ages were spread randomly across the sequencing lanes. To track age-related changes in TCR beta repertoire diversity, the study relied on deep sequencing normalized with unique cDNA molecular identifiers. General conclusions and limits of the study: Compared with the aged group, the long-lived group had more naive CD4+ T cells, fewer expanded clones and increased TCR diversity, a pattern suggesting age selection. Because donor CMV infection status was unknown, age-related changes in expanded clonotypes were potentially confounded. Bulk unsorted PBMC profiling prevented conclusive comparison of naive and antigen-experienced compartments. Estimates of total diversity based on one million sequenced T cells were regarded as lower bounds and as underestimates. As age increased, observed TCR beta diversity per million T cells dropped in a roughly linear way, and a significant reduction was already evident by age 40. A strong correlation was found between observed TCR beta diversity and the percentage of naive T cells measured by flow cytometry.

Libraries came from 5' RACE. The sequencing machine was an Illumina HiSeq 2500. A second PCR of roughly 6 to 11 cycles was run with a J-beta primer mix and a sample-barcoded 5' primer. Each TCR beta cDNA molecule received a unique molecular identifier from a template-switch 5' adaptor carrying 12 random nucleotides. Each sample yielded at least 2.5 million CDR3-containing paired-end reads. First-strand cDNA synthesis was performed from all RNA using the Mint cDNA synthesis kit, with priming by a TRBC-specific oligonucleotide. Following uracil-DNA glycosylase treatment, a first 18-cycle PCR with universal primers M1SS and BC2_uni_R was performed on all cDNA. The study's own analysis went as follows. For normalization, 1 million high-quality reads were randomly selected from each sample, with every read carrying a distinct molecular identifier. Reads sharing molecular identifiers were discarded rather than binned into consensus sequences. MiTCR, set to a Q25 quality threshold and the strictest error-elimination algorithm, was used for CDR3 identification, clonotype clustering and error correction. A nonparametric unseen species model with Euler transformation was used to estimate lower-bound total TCR beta diversity. The public reads were run again by TCRdb, first through fastp at Q25 and then through MiXCR, and only productive beta chains were kept. Each record represents a unique CDR3 protein, reported with the most common genes and DNA among its rows. The V and J calls and clone size come from TCRdb's table, not from the authors' own analysis. Present in this sample are about 770,000 distinct CDR3 sequences, under 45% of which were seen just once. The top ten clonotypes cover 15% to 25% of the sample.

In the case of this clonotype: Its antigen target is currently unknown. No base-level quality is on record; no much larger clone is a single base apart.

The junction carries 12 bases between V and J, which are trimmed by 6 bases and 0 bases respectively. The CDR3 has 16 amino acids, counting the end cysteine and phenylalanine. CDR3 DNA only is kept here, 48 bases in frame from base 1. Based on the germline V gene (reference sequence), the CDR1 and CDR2 sequences are MNHNY and SVGAGI. Donors were 30 to 45 systemically healthy Caucasian individuals from Russia aged about 6 to 100 years. About 9.1 milliliters of peripheral blood were collected from each donor into EDTA-treated Vacutainer tubes. PBMCs were isolated by Ficoll-Paque density-gradient centrifugation, with at least 6.5 million obtained per sample. Trizol reagent was used to extract total RNA from the PBMCs, yielding at least 6 micrograms per sample. For every donor, flow cytometry on a PBMC aliquot measured the percentage of naive CD45RAhigh/CD27high T cells.

The sequenced material came from blood. The TCR sequence derives from a man aged 55 to 70 in good health. The V and J genes are TRBV6-6 and TRBJ2-6; the D gene is perhaps TRBD1, on 6 matching bases. The CDR3 is CASSNGQNSGANVLTF. The DNA sequence reads TGTGCCAGCAGCAACGGACAGAACTCTGGGGCCAACGTCCTGACTTTC.